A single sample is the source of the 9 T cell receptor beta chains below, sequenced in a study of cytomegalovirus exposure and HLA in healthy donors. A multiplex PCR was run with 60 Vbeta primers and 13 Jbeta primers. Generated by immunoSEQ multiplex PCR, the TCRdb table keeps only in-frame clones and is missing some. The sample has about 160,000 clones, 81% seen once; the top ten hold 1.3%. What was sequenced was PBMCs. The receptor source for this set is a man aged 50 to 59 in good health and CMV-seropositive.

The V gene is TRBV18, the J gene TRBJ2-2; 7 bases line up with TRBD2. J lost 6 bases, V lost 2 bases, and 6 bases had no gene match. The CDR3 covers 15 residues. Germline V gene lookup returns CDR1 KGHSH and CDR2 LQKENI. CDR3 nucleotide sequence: TGTGCCAGCTCACCAACGAGCGGGGTGGCCGGGGAGCTGTTTTTT. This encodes CASSPTSGVAGELFF.

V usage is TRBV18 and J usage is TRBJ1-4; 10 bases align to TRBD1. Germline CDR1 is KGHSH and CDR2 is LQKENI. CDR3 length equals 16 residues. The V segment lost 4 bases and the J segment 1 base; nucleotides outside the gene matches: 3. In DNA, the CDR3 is TGTGCCAGCTCACGAGGACAGGGGGGAACTAATGAAAAACTGTTTTTT. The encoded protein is CASSRGQGGTNEKLFF.

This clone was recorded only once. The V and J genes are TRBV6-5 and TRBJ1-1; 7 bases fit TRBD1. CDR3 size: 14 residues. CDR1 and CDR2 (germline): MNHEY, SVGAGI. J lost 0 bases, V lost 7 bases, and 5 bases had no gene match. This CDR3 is CASTPTGMNTEAFF. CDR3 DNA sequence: TGTGCCAGCACCCCGACAGGGATGAACACTGAAGCTTTCTTT.

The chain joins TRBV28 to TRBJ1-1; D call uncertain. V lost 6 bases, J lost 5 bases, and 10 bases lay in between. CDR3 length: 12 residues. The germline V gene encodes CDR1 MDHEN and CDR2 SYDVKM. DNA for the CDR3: TGTGCCAGCAGCTTCCTTCGGACTGAAGCTTTCTTT. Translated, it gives CASSFLRTEAFF.

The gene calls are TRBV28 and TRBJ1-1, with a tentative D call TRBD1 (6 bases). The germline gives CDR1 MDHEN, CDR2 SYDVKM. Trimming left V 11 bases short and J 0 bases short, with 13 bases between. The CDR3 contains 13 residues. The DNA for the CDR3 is TGTGCCTCAGGGGATCCTATGAACACTGAAGCTTTCTTT. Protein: CASGDPMNTEAFF.

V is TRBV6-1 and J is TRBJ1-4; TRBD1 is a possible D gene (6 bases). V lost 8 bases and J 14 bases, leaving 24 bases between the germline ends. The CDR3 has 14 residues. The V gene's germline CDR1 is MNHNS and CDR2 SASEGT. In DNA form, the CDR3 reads TGTGCCAGCGCTAGCCCGGGACACCCTAAAAGTCTGTTTTTT. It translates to CASASPGHPKSLFF.

The CDR3 region has the DNA TGTGCCAGCAGTGTCTCAGGGGCCTATGGCTACACCTTC. Amino acids: CASSVSGAYGYTF. V is TRBV6-1 and J is TRBJ1-2; TRBD1 is a possible D gene (6 bases). This CDR3 spans 13 amino acids. Germline values: CDR1 MNHNS, CDR2 SASEGT. Between the trimmed V and J ends, which lost 4 bases and 4 bases, there was a span of 10 bases.

CDR3 sequence reads: CASSTGTGGGNTEAFF. For the CDR3, the DNA is TGTGCCAGCAGCACCGGGACAGGGGGCGGAAACACTGAAGCTTTCTTT. V usage is TRBV6-6 and J usage is TRBJ1-1, with 12 bases aligning to TRBD1. This CDR3 is built from 16 residues. Germline CDR1 is MNHNY and CDR2 is SVGAGI (reference sequence). With V trimmed by 6 bases and J by 2 bases, 7 bases remained unmatched.

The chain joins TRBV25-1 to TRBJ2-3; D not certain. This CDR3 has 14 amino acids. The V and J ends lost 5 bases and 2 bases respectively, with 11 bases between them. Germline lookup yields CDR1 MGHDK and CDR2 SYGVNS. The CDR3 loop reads CASSTTWATDTQYF. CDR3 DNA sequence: TGTGCCAGCAGTACCACCTGGGCCACAGATACGCAGTATTTT.